This T cell receptor (beta chain) was identified during a study of blood T cell repertoires in COVID-19. Study summary: Specimens from acute and convalescent COVID-19 originated in the United States, Italy and Spain. Nucleic acid was either cDNA or gDNA, and it came from T cells, B-cell-depleted T cells, or PBMCs.

In the study's own analysis: Researchers report that nucleated cell counts were estimated from reference gene primer amplification. Repertoires were generated with immunoSEQ multiplex PCR, while TCRdb's copy carries only in-frame clones and drops some. Clone size and V and J calls were adopted from that table, with D and trimming inferred from the DNA. The sample shows 95,000 to 100,000 clones, about 85% of them seen only once. The receptor was isolated from a woman in her sixties or seventies with active or convalescent COVID-19. The sample taken for sequencing was peripheral blood.

The CDR3 is CASSSQGQGDRETQYF. CDR3 in DNA: TGTGCCAGCAGCTCACAGGGACAGGGGGACAGGGAGACCCAGTACTTC. The genes are TRBV9 and TRBJ2-5; 11 bases match TRBD1. Trimming at V came to 4 bases and at J to 5 bases, leaving 10 bases not matched to a gene. The CDR3 length is 16 residues. Germline CDR1 is SGDLS and CDR2 is YYNGEE.